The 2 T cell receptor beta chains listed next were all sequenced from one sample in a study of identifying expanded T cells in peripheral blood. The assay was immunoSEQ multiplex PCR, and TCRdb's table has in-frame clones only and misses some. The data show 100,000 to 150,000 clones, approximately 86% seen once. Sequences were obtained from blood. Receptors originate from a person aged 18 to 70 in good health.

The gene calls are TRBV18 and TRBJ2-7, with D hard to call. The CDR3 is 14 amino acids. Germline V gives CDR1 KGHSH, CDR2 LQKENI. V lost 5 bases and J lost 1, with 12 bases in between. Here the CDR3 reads CASSTTTRSYEQYF. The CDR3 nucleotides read TGTGCCAGCTCAACTACGACACGTTCCTACGAGCAGTACTTC.

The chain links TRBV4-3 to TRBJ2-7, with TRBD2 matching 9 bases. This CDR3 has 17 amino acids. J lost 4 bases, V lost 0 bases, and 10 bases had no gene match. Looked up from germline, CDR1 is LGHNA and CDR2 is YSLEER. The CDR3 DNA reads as TGCGCCAGCAGCCAAGATGTGAGCCTAGCGGGGCTGTACGAGCAGTACTTC. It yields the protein CASSQDVSLAGLYEQYF.